The 4 T cell receptor beta chains given below trace back to one sample, sequenced in a study of T cells in Graves' hyperthyroidism and ophthalmopathy (dated by TCRdb to 2018 to 2020). Libraries were constructed by multiplex PCR. The listed sequencing device is Illumina HiSeq 2000. TCR beta CDR3 regions were amplified from RNA transcripts. The first round of RT-PCR for the TCR CDR3 was performed with the HTBI primer set and the Qiagen OneStep RT-PCR kit. TCRdb reworked the public reads: Q25 trimming with fastp, MiXCR clone assembly, productive beta chains retained. Merged by CDR3 protein, the rows form single entries marked with the most common genes and DNA. This sample lists almost 600,000 distinct CDR3 sequences; approximately 15% were detected once. The ten largest clones take up 5.8% of the sample. The sequenced material came from blood. Receptors were obtained from a young woman with Graves' hyperthyroidism that later progressed to Graves' ophthalmopathy.

This clonotype was counted ten times or more. The chain links TRBV30 to TRBJ2-1, with D uncertain. CDR3 length: 13 residues. Germline CDR1 is GTSNPN and CDR2 is SVGIG (reference sequence). V was trimmed by 6 bases and J by 5 bases, leaving 14 bases between them. Written as DNA, the CDR3 is TGTGCCTGTCTACCAGAACGGGACAATGAGCAGTTCTTC. Protein product: CACLPERDNEQFF.

This clonotype was recorded a few times. No conserved phenylalanine or tryptophan is present at the end of the CDR3, so a read error is the likely explanation. The chain combines TRBV19 with TRBJ2-5; 11 nucleotides match TRBD2. After removal of 3 bases from V and 4 bases from J, the junction contained 1 base not matched to a gene. The CDR3 covers 14 residues. CDR1 and CDR2 from the germline V gene are LNHDA and SQIVND (reference sequence). In DNA form, the CDR3 reads TGTGCCAGTAGTATTCTAGCGGGAGGAGAGACCCAGTACTCC. It specifies CASSILAGGETQYS.

This clonotype was observed a single time. The V call is TRBV18, the J call TRBJ2-6; 8 nucleotides agree with TRBD1. This CDR3 is 16 amino acids long. Germline-derived CDR1 and CDR2 are KGHSH and LQKENI. The V gene end was trimmed by 8 bases and the J gene end by 2 bases; junction bases not matched to a gene: 8. The CDR3, as DNA: TGTGCCAGCCAACGGACAGGGTCCACTGGGGCCAACGTCCTGACTTTC. Encoded protein: CASQRTGSTGANVLTF.

This chain joins TRBV7-9 and TRBJ2-7, with a weak D call TRBD2 (5 bases). Trimming cost V 3 bases and J 7 bases, with 19 bases left between them. This CDR3 region has 15 residues. Germline V lookup: CDR1 SEHNR, CDR2 FQNEAQ (reference sequence). CDR3 protein: CASSFLAGVRQEQYF. CDR3 bases: TGTGCCAGCAGCTTCCTAGCAGGAGTACGGCAGGAGCAGTACTTC.